This T cell receptor beta chain was identified during a study of blood T cell repertoires in COVID-19. The V and J ends lost 1 base and 5 bases respectively, with 15 bases between them. The CDR3 is made up of 15 amino acids. Germline V lookup: CDR1 MNHEY, CDR2 SMNVEV (reference sequence). Clones were read by immunoSEQ multiplex PCR, and TCRdb kept only the in-frame ones, dropping some. The sample contains around 220,000 clones, about 80% of which appear only once. The receptor was derived from a woman over 75 with COVID-19, enrolled during active disease. The sequenced sample consisted of peripheral blood. This chain connects TRBV27 to TRBJ2-7, with TRBD2 as a possible D gene (7 bases). CDR3 in DNA: TGTGCCAGCAGTTTATACCTGGCCGGGGGGCACGAGCAGTACTTC. Its translation is CASSLYLAGGHEQYF.